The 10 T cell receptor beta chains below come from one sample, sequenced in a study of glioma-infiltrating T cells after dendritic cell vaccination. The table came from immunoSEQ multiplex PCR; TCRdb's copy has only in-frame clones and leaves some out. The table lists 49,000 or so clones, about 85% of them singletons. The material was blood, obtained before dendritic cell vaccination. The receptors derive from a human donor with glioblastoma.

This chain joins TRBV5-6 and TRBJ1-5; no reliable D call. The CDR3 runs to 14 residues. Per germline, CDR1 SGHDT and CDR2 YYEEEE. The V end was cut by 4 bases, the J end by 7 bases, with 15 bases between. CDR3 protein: CASSREGTGQPQHF. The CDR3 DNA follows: TGTGCCAGCAGCCGGGAGGGTACGGGGCAGCCCCAGCATTTT.

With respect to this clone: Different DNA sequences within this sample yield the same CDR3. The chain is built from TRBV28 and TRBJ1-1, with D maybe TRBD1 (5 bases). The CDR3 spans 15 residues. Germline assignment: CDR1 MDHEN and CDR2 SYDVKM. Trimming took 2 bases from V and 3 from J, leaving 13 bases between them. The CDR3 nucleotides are TGTGCCAGCAGTTTACCCGGGGGTGGATACACTGAAGCTTTCTTT. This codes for CASSLPGGGYTEAFF.

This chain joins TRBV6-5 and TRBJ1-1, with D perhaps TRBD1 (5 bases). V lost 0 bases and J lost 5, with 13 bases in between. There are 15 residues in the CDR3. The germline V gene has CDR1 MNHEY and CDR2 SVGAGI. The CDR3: CASSYSRRGGTEAFF. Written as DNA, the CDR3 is TGTGCCAGCAGTTACTCGAGGCGGGGCGGGACTGAAGCTTTCTTT.

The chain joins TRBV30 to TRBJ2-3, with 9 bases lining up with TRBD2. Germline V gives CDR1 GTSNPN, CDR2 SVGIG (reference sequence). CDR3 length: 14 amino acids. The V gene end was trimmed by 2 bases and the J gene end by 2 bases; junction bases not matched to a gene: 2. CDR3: CAWSLAGDTDTQYF. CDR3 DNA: TGTGCCTGGAGTTTAGCGGGAGACACAGATACGCAGTATTTT.

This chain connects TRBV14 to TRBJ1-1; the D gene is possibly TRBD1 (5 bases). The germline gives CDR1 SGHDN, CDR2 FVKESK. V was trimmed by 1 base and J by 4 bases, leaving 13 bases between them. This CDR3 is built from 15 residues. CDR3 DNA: TGTGCCAGCAGCCAAGGGACAAATCGGGTCACTGAAGCTTTCTTT. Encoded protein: CASSQGTNRVTEAFF.

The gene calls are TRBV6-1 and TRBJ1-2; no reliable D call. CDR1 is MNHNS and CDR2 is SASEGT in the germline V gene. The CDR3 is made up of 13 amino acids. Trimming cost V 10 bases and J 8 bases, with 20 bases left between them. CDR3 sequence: CATNLRESGGYTF. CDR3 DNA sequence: TGTGCCACAAACTTGAGGGAGTCTGGAGGCTACACCTTC.

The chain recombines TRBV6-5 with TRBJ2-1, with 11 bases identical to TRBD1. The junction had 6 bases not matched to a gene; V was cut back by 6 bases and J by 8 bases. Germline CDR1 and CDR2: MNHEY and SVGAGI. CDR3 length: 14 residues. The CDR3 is CASSFRTGGYEQFF. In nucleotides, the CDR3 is TGTGCCAGCAGCTTTAGGACAGGGGGCTATGAGCAGTTCTTC.

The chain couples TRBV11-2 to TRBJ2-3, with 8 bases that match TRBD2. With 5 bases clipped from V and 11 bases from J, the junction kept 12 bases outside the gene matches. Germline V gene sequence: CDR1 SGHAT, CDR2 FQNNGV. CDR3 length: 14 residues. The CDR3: CASSPGGGLQGQYF. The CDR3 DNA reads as TGTGCCAGCAGCCCCGGGGGGGGACTCCAGGGGCAGTATTTT.

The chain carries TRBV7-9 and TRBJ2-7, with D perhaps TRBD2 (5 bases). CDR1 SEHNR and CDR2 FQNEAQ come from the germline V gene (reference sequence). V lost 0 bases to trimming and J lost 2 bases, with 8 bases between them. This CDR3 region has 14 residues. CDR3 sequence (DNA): TGTGCCAGCAGCTTAGCACCGGGGACCTACGAGCAGTACTTC. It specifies CASSLAPGTYEQYF.

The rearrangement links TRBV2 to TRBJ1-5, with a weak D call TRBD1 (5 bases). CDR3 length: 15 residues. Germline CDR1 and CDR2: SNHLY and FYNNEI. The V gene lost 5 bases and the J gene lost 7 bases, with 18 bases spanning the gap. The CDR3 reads CASSKLQGQGQPQHF. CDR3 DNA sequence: TGTGCCAGCAGTAAACTCCAGGGTCAAGGGCAGCCCCAGCATTTT.